The 18 T cell receptor beta chains presented below share a single source sample, sequenced in a study of CD8+CD57+ T cells in acquired aplastic anemia (dated 2018 in TCRdb). Flow cytometry had shown CD8+CD57+ cell expansion in the patients selected for sequencing. Sequencing took place on an Illumina HiSeq 2000. TCR beta VDJ combination and CDR3 sequence profiling used genomic DNA as the template. The public reads were run again by TCRdb, first through fastp at Q25 and then through MiXCR, and only productive beta chains were kept. Every entry covers one CDR3 protein and lists the most common genes and DNA from its rows. This sample has about 120,000 distinct CDR3 sequences in its table, and 55% to 60% of those were observed once. Approximately 28% of the sample is held by the ten biggest clonotypes. Sequenced: sorted CD4+, CD8+, or CD8+CD57+ T cells (not recorded which) from PBMCs. The receptors come from a human donor with aplastic anemia.

This clonotype was recorded many times. The CDR3 DNA sequence: TGTGCCAGCAGCTCTTGGAAACTAGGCGATGAGCAGTTCTTC. Its translation: CASSSWKLGDEQFF. The chain is built from TRBV9 and TRBJ2-1, with D possibly being TRBD2 (5 bases). The germline V and J ends were trimmed by 4 bases and 8 bases, with 16 bases remaining between them. Germline V lookup: CDR1 SGDLS, CDR2 YYNGEE. CDR3 size: 14 residues.

In its sample, this clonotype was seen a few times. The rearrangement links TRBV29-1 to TRBJ1-1; a possible D gene is TRBD1 (5 bases). Trimming took off 1 base at V and 6 bases at J, with 12 bases between the two ends. This CDR3 region has 13 residues. From germline, CDR1 is SQVTM and CDR2 ANQGSEA. In DNA, the CDR3 is TGCAGCGTTGAAGGGGGGACCGCTCCTGAAGCTTTCTTT. Its translation: CSVEGGTAPEAFF.

The chain combines TRBV20-1 with TRBJ2-5; the D call may be TRBD1 or TRBD2 (6 bases each). This CDR3 comprises 13 residues. The germline gives CDR1 DFQATT, CDR2 SNEGSKA (reference sequence). V lost 2 bases and J lost 5, with 12 bases in between. The CDR3 coding sequence is TGCAGTGCTAGAACGGGGGCTCGCGAGACCCAGTACTTC. This codes for CSARTGARETQYF.

The J gene is TRBJ1-1, the V gene TRBV12-3 or TRBV12-4, with no clear D. The CDR3 is 11 residues long. V lost 4 bases to trimming and J lost 4 bases, with 4 bases between them. This CDR3 reads CASSYSTEAFF. In DNA, the CDR3 is TGTGCCAGCAGTTATAGCACTGAAGCTTTCTTT.

This clonotype occurred many times. The V call is TRBV7-9, the J call TRBJ1-2, with D possibly matching TRBD1 (5 bases). The CDR3 runs 13 residues. Trimming pared 4 bases from V and 2 bases from J, leaving 8 bases between. From germline, CDR1 is SEHNR and CDR2 FQNEAQ (reference sequence). This CDR3 is CASSSRDNYGYTF. The CDR3 DNA reads as TGTGCCAGCAGCTCCCGGGACAACTATGGCTACACCTTC.

The chain uses TRBV10-3 and TRBJ1-5; D is possibly TRBD1 (6 bases). The V end was cut by 3 bases, the J end by 1 base, with 16 bases between. There are 17 residues in the CDR3. Germline CDR1 reads ENHRY; CDR2 reads SYGVKD. In nucleotides, the CDR3 is TGTGCCATCAGTGATCGAGGGGGGCAGGGAAGCAATCAGCCCCAGCATTTT. This sequence encodes CAISDRGGQGSNQPQHF.

This clonotype occurred many times. The CDR3 DNA sequence: TGTGCCAGCAGTGATCGGACAGTGGCTAGGGCCAAAAACATTCAGTACTTC. Its protein product is CASSDRTVARAKNIQYF. The chain links TRBV14 to TRBJ2-4, with a tentative D call TRBD1 (6 bases). The CDR3 runs to 17 residues. The germline gives CDR1 SGHDN, CDR2 FVKESK. V dropped 6 bases and J dropped 1 base, with 19 bases sitting between them.

With regard to this clonotype: One end of the junction varies from germline; a read error may be responsible. The rearrangement links TRBV24-1 to TRBJ2-1; D not resolved. The CDR3 is made up of 12 amino acids. In germline, CDR1 is KGHDR, CDR2 SFDVKD. CDR3 DNA: TGTGCCTCCAGTGATTTGGGGTTTGAGCAGTTCTTC. It specifies CASSDLGFEQFF.

The chain links TRBV20-1 to TRBJ1-5, with 7 bases lining up with TRBD1. This CDR3 spans 14 amino acids. The V and J ends lost 5 bases and 5 bases, in that order; junction bases with no gene match: 9. Germline V CDR1 and CDR2: DFQATT, SNEGSKA (reference sequence). The CDR3 region is CSASDRAADQPQHF. CDR3 coding DNA: TGCAGTGCTTCAGACAGGGCCGCCGATCAGCCCCAGCATTTT.

Concerning this clonotype itself: Just one base apart from a much larger clone, this may be a read error. Because the CDR3 is missing its conserved closing phenylalanine or tryptophan, this is likely a read error. The V call is TRBV9, the J call TRBJ1-2, with D hard to call. Trimming took 0 bases from V and 6 from J, leaving 9 bases between them. Germline assignment: CDR1 SGDLS and CDR2 YYNGEE. This CDR3 is 13 amino acids long. The CDR3 loop reads CASSVGGQNGYTL. As DNA, the CDR3 is TGTGCCAGCAGCGTAGGCGGCCAGAATGGCTACACCTTA.

V gene TRBV5-1 combines with J gene TRBJ2-2; D ambiguous. The CDR3 contains 14 residues. CDR1 and CDR2 from the germline V gene are SGHRS and YFSETQ. Trimming took off 6 bases at V and 4 bases at J, with 13 bases between the two ends. DNA of the CDR3: TGCGCCAGCACCCTGACCCCGCCCACCGGGGAGCTGTTTTTT. It specifies CASTLTPPTGELFF. Full variable domain (remainder filled in from reference TRBV5-1 and TRBJ2-2): KAGVTQTPRYLIKTRGQQVTLSCSPISGHRSVSWYQQTPGQGLQFLFEYFSETQRNKGNFPGRFSGRQFSNSRSEMNVSTLELGDSALYLCASTLTPPTGELFFGEGSRLTVL.

The sample holds many counts of this clonotype. The chain employs TRBV13 and TRBJ2-1; D uncertain. The V gene's germline CDR1 is PRHDT and CDR2 FYEKMQ (reference sequence). This CDR3 is built from 12 residues. Deletions cut 8 bases from V and 5 bases from J, with 10 bases between. CDR3 sequence reads: CASGARNNEQFF. DNA of the CDR3: TGTGCCAGCGGAGCGAGGAACAATGAGCAGTTCTTC.

To note about this clonotype: Since the CDR3 does not end with the conserved phenylalanine or tryptophan, this likely comes from a read error. V and J are TRBV15 and TRBJ1-6; weak D call: TRBD1 (5 bases). Trimming took 0 bases from V and 9 from J, leaving 15 bases between them. Germline V gene lookup returns CDR1 LNHNV and CDR2 YYDKDF (reference sequence). This CDR3 is built from 16 residues. The CDR3 bases are TGTGCCACCAGCAGAGATCCGGGGCTACTGTCTTCACCCCTCCACCTT. It is translated as CATSRDPGLLSSPLHL.

This clonotype has more than one count but fewer than ten. This chain connects TRBV20-1 to TRBJ2-7; 8 positions match TRBD1. J was trimmed by 5 bases and V by 6 bases; bases with no gene match: 15. The germline gives CDR1 DFQATT, CDR2 SNEGSKA (reference sequence). The CDR3 runs to 15 residues. CDR3 sequence reads: CSAEFRGRVVDEQYF. CDR3 sequence (DNA): TGCAGTGCCGAGTTCAGGGGGCGTGTCGTCGACGAGCAGTACTTC.

The chain employs TRBV2 and TRBJ2-5, with 10 bases identical to TRBD2. The DNA end lines up better with TRBJ2-1; the J call may be wrong. CDR1 SNHLY and CDR2 FYNNEI come from the germline V gene. The CDR3 sequence is 15 residues long. CDR3 DNA: TGTGCCAGCAGTGAAGGACTAGCGGGCGTCAATGAGCAGTTCTTC. Its protein product is CASSEGLAGVNEQFF.

For this clonotype: Because it lacks the conserved phenylalanine or tryptophan at the end, this CDR3 is likely a read error. This chain uses TRBV30 with TRBJ2-3; 10 bases map to TRBD2. Germline assignment: CDR1 GTSNPN and CDR2 SVGIG (reference sequence). Trimming took 1 base from V and 1 from J; bases not matched to a gene: 2. The CDR3 runs to 15 residues. The CDR3 bases are TGTGCCTGGAGTGGGGGGACTAGCGGCACAGATACGCAGTATTCT. Translated: CAWSGGTSGTDTQYS.

On this clonotype: A much larger clonotype is one base distant, so this may be a read error. The rearrangement uses TRBV4-1 and TRBJ2-1; D uncertain. The CDR3 has 15 amino acids. CDR1 is MGHRA and CDR2 is YSYEKL in the germline V gene. The CDR3 DNA follows: TGCGCCAGCAGCAACACAGTGCGCCCCTACAATGAGCGGTTCTTC. It yields the protein CASSNTVRPYNERFF.

This chain links TRBV4-1 with TRBJ1-6; 11 bases map to TRBD1. Losses at the gene ends were 4 bases for V and 7 bases for J; bases not matched to a gene: 12. The CDR3 spans 18 residues. In germline, CDR1 is MGHRA, CDR2 YSYEKL. The CDR3 here is CASSPGTGGTGVNSPLHF. Here the CDR3 DNA reads TGCGCCAGCAGCCCTGGGACAGGGGGGACGGGTGTCAATTCACCCCTCCACTTT.